This T cell receptor (beta chain) comes out of a study of T cell repertoires in cytomegalovirus infection. Study context: Recently identified HLA-C-restricted CMV epitopes were among the peptides used. Evidence of both CMV infection and a matching HLA type came from public TCR beta signatures. General study results and limits: Public TCR beta family frequency separated CMV-and-HLA carriers, including in an independent cohort. The ex vivo response was dominated by HLA-C-restricted CMV-specific TCR beta clonotypes.

TCRdb ran MiXCR on the reads and lists one entry per CDR3 protein. Of roughly 160,000 distinct CDR3 sequences in the sample, about a fifth were seen once. V gave up 8 bases and J gave up 7 bases, with 14 bases separating them. The CDR3 consists of 12 residues. The sample holds a few counts of this clonotype. Its matching antigen is unknown. This receptor was taken from a human donor in good health (CMV status not recorded). Some clones in this sample may be carry-over from other donors' samples. The gene calls are TRBV12-3 or TRBV12-4 and TRBJ1-2; possibly TRBD1 for D (5 bases). Sequences were derived from CD8+ T cells from cultured PBMCs, sampled from culture after CMV antigen stimulation. For the CDR3, the DNA is TGTGCCAGCGATCATAGGGGTCCTGGCTACACCTTC. This codes for CASDHRGPGYTF.